The present T cell receptor beta chain was sequenced within a study of blood T cell repertoires in COVID-19. Study-wide context: The United States, Italy and Spain were the sources of the acute and convalescent COVID-19 samples. T cells, B-cell-depleted T cells, or PBMCs supplied cDNA or gDNA.

Per the authors' pipeline: Researchers report that nucleated cell counts were estimated from reference gene primer amplification. Here immunoSEQ multiplex PCR was the method, and the copy in TCRdb shows in-frame clones only, minus some. Clone size and V and J calls were adopted from that table, with D and trimming inferred from the DNA. The sample includes about 200,000 clones, more than 70% of them seen just once. This CDR3 contains 16 residues. In germline, CDR1 is SGHRS, CDR2 YFSETQ. The V gene lost 0 bases and the J gene lost 0 bases, with 10 bases spanning the gap. This sequence joins TRBV5-1 and TRBJ1-3; possible D gene TRBD1, 6 bases. This receptor was obtained from a woman aged 80 or over with active or convalescent COVID-19. Source material: peripheral blood. As DNA, the CDR3 is TGCGCCAGCAGCTTGGGGACAGCGATCTCTGGAAACACCATATATTTT. Translation gives CASSLGTAISGNTIYF.